The 20 T cell receptor beta chains below were found in one sample sequenced in a study of cytotoxic CD8 clonotypes in ibrutinib-treated CLL. The assay was immunoSEQ multiplex PCR, and TCRdb's table has in-frame clones only and misses some. Counted here are about 200,000 clones, about three quarters occurring once; the ten biggest clones make up roughly 6.4%. This sample comprised PBMCs, obtained after 12 months of ibrutinib treatment. Every receptor here comes from a human donor with chronic lymphocytic leukemia.

This chain links TRBV7-2 with TRBJ2-7; either TRBD1 or TRBD2 may supply D (5 bases each). The CDR3 covers 14 residues. Between the trimmed V and J ends, which lost 3 bases and 2 bases, there was a span of 11 bases. Germline V gene data show CDR1 as SGHTA and CDR2 as FQGNSA. The CDR3 DNA reads TGTGCCAGCAGCTTTAAAACGGGGCCCTACGAGCAGTACTTC. It is translated as CASSFKTGPYEQYF.

The CDR3 sequence: CASSSSWWTEAFF. The CDR3 bases are TGTGCCAGCAGTTCATCCTGGTGGACTGAAGCTTTCTTT. The chain links TRBV27 to TRBJ1-1; D gene unclear. Trimming took off 4 bases at V and 5 bases at J, with 11 bases between the two ends. Germline lookup yields CDR1 MNHEY and CDR2 SMNVEV (reference sequence). CDR3 length: 13 amino acids.

As DNA, the CDR3 is TGTGCCAGCAGTCCCCCGCGGTTGGTAGGGTTGGGGTACAATGAGCAGTTCTTC. It is translated as CASSPPRLVGLGYNEQFF. The rearrangement uses TRBV27 and TRBJ2-1, with D unclear. From germline, CDR1 is MNHEY and CDR2 SMNVEV (reference sequence). V was pared by 5 bases and J by 4 bases, with 24 bases between. The CDR3 loop spans 18 amino acids.

The rearrangement joins TRBV10-1 to TRBJ1-4; D unclear. The V end lost 2 bases, the J end lost 8 bases, and 9 bases lay between the germline ends. CDR3 size: 13 residues. The germline gives CDR1 WNHNN, CDR2 SYGVQD (reference sequence). The CDR3 bases are TGCGCCAGCAGTGAGAAGCCGGGGGAAAAACTGTTTTTT. Translated: CASSEKPGEKLFF.

This clone was detected only once. The chain employs TRBV30 and TRBJ1-1, with 8 bases aligning to TRBD1. Germline CDR1 GTSNPN, CDR2 SVGIG (reference sequence). The ends lost 1 base at V and 5 bases at J; junction bases unmatched: 9. This CDR3 region has 15 residues. DNA for the CDR3: TGTGCCTGGAGTGATAAAGGACAGGGTAGGACTGAAGCTTTCTTT. It encodes CAWSDKGQGRTEAFF.

V and J are TRBV11-2 and TRBJ2-5; TRBD2 is a possible D gene (5 bases). Trimming shortened V by 5 bases and J by 2 bases, and 9 bases separated the two germline ends. There are 13 residues in the CDR3. The germline V gene encodes CDR1 SGHAT and CDR2 FQNNGV. CDR3 region: CASSPTGQETQYF. DNA for the CDR3: TGTGCCAGCAGCCCTACGGGGCAAGAGACCCAGTACTTC.

This chain links TRBV25-1 with TRBJ1-3, with a possible D match to TRBD1 (5 bases). Germline assignment: CDR1 MGHDK and CDR2 SYGVNS. The CDR3 sequence is 15 residues long. The ends were cut back, 6 bases at V and 0 bases at J, with 12 bases in the middle. CDR3 residues: CASSRDSSSGNTIYF. CDR3 in DNA: TGTGCCAGCAGCAGGGACTCGAGCTCTGGAAACACCATATATTTT. Drawing the rest from reference TRBV25-1 and TRBJ1-3, the complete variable domain is EADIYQTPRYLVIGTGKKITLECSQTMGHDKMYWYQQDPGMELHLIHYSYGVNSTEKGDLSSESTVSRIRTEHFPLTLESARPSHTSQYLCASSRDSSSGNTIYFGEGSWLTVV.

The rearrangement uses TRBV27 and TRBJ1-1, with D possibly matching TRBD1 (5 bases). This CDR3 comprises 14 residues. CDR1 and CDR2 (germline): MNHEY, SMNVEV (reference sequence). Trimming removed 6 bases from V and 4 bases from J, with 15 bases in between. The CDR3 protein is CASRRSEGLTEAFF. CDR3 sequence (DNA): TGTGCCAGCAGGCGAAGTGAGGGGCTCACTGAAGCTTTCTTT.

The chain is built from TRBV28 and TRBJ2-3; 11 bases are shared with TRBD2. The trim removed 4 bases at V and 1 base at J, leaving 7 bases unmatched. Germline lookup yields CDR1 MDHEN and CDR2 SYDVKM. The CDR3 is made up of 17 amino acids. The CDR3 reads CASSSDLSGRGTDTQYF. The CDR3 bases are TGTGCCAGCAGTTCCGACCTTAGCGGGAGGGGCACAGATACGCAGTATTTT.

This sequence joins TRBV30 and TRBJ2-1; D is unclear. Trimming cost V 8 bases and J 4 bases, with 12 bases left between them. This CDR3 contains 12 residues. The germline CDR1 and CDR2 sequences are GTSNPN and SVGIG (reference sequence). Here the CDR3 DNA reads TGTGCCGTAGGCTGGGGATACAATGAGCAGTTCTTC. It specifies CAVGWGYNEQFF.

The genes are TRBV7-3 and TRBJ1-3; D perhaps matches TRBD1 (5 bases). CDR1 and CDR2 from the germline V gene are SGHTA and FQGTGA. The CDR3 runs to 14 residues. V was pared by 5 bases and J by 0 bases, with 8 bases between. The CDR3 sequence: CASSTGLSGNTIYF. CDR3 in DNA: TGTGCCAGCAGCACGGGGCTCTCTGGAAACACCATATATTTT.

This clone showed up just a few times. At one of its ends the junction is not consistent with the germline gene, which may arise from a read error. V and J are TRBV5-1 and TRBJ1-1, with 9 bases that match TRBD1. Per germline, CDR1 SGHRS and CDR2 YFSETQ. The CDR3 has 13 residues. In nucleotides, the CDR3 is TGCGCCAGCAGTTATGGACAGGGGACTGTAGCTTTCTTT. Its translation is CASSYGQGTVAFF.

This clone is a singleton in its sample. The chain uses TRBV7-3 and TRBJ1-6, with 7 bases fitting TRBD1. V gave up 5 bases and J gave up 10 bases; unmatched junction bases: 17. CDR3 length: 17 residues. Per the germline V gene, CDR1 is SGHTA and CDR2 is FQGTGA. CDR3 sequence (DNA): TGTGCCAGCAGCCCCTTAGGACGAGGGACAGTTGGATCACCCCTCCACTTT. Amino acids: CASSPLGRGTVGSPLHF.

This clone was seen a few times. The chain is built from TRBV6-1 and TRBJ2-1; 14 positions match TRBD2. The CDR3 spans 13 residues. Looked up from germline, CDR1 is MNHNS and CDR2 is SASEGT. Losses at the gene ends were 6 bases for V and 8 bases for J; bases not matched to a gene: 0. CDR3 DNA: TGTGCCAGCAGGACTAGCGGGGGGGATGAGCAGTTCTTC. Translated, it gives CASRTSGGDEQFF.

The chain combines TRBV13 with TRBJ1-2; TRBD1 is a possible D gene (5 bases). From germline, CDR1 is PRHDT and CDR2 FYEKMQ (reference sequence). The CDR3 spans 14 residues. Trimming took off 5 bases at V and 1 base at J, with 11 bases between the two ends. The CDR3 DNA is TGTGCCAGCAGCCGTCGACAGCATAACTATGGCTACACCTTC. As protein: CASSRRQHNYGYTF.

There are a few counts of this clone. The chain couples TRBV6-5 to TRBJ2-1, with D tentatively TRBD2 (5 bases). Germline lookup yields CDR1 MNHEY and CDR2 SVGAGI. V was cut by 7 bases and J by 10 bases, with 14 bases left in between. The CDR3 has 12 amino acids. CDR3 sequence reads: CASTPIGEEQFF. CDR3 DNA sequence: TGTGCCAGCACCCCCATCGGGGAAGAGCAGTTCTTC.

The chain recombines TRBV21-1 with TRBJ1-2. TRBV21-1 is noted as a pseudogene. The CDR3 runs to 9 residues. The CDR3 is CASGYHYTF. The CDR3 DNA is TGTGCCAGCGGTTATCACTACACCTTC.

This clone came up a few times. This chain uses TRBV27 with TRBJ1-5; weak D call: TRBD1 (6 bases). The CDR3 sequence is 13 residues long. With 3 bases removed from V and 11 bases from J, the gap between germline ends came to 14 bases. In germline, CDR1 is MNHEY, CDR2 SMNVEV (reference sequence). The CDR3 DNA is TGTGCCAGCAGTTTCCAGGGGCCTATGACCCAGCATTTT. It encodes CASSFQGPMTQHF.

The chain recombines TRBV19 with TRBJ1-5, with a weak D call TRBD1 (6 bases). The germline CDR1 and CDR2 sequences are LNHDA and SQIVND (reference sequence). The germline V and J ends were trimmed by 6 bases and 6 bases, with 24 bases remaining between them. The CDR3 runs 17 residues. The CDR3 nucleotides read TGTGCCAGTAGGTCAGCAGGGGTAGAGGGTAATCCTCAGCCCCAGCATTTT. It translates to CASRSAGVEGNPQPQHF.

V is TRBV30 and J is TRBJ2-5, with D hard to call. The CDR3 totals 14 residues. V lost 0 bases, J lost 1 base, and 9 bases lay in between. CDR1 and CDR2 from the germline V gene are GTSNPN and SVGIG (reference sequence). The CDR3 DNA reads as TGTGCCTGGAGTGTATCCCCTACCCAAGAGACCCAGTACTTC. It codes for CAWSVSPTQETQYF.